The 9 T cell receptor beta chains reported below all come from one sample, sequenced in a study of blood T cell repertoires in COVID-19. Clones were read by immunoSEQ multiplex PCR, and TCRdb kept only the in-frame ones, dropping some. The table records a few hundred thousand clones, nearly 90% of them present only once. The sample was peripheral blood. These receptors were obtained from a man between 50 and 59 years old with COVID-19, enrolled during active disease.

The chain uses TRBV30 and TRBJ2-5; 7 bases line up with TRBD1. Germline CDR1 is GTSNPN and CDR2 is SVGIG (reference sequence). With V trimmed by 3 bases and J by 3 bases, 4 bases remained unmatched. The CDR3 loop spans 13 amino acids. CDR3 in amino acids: CAWSWTGEETQYF. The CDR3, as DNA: TGTGCCTGGAGCTGGACAGGAGAAGAGACCCAGTACTTC.

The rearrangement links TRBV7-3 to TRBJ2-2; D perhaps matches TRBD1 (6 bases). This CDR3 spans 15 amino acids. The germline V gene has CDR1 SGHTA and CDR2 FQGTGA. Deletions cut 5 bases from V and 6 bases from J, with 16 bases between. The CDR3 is CASSRRDTRSGELFF. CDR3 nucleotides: TGTGCCAGCAGCCGAAGGGACACGCGGTCCGGGGAGCTGTTTTTT.

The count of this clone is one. The CDR3 DNA is TGCGCCAGCAGGGAGGTCGACTACAATGAGCAGTTCTTC. It yields the protein CASREVDYNEQFF. This chain connects TRBV5-1 to TRBJ2-1, with D tentatively TRBD2 (5 bases). Per the germline V gene, CDR1 is SGHRS and CDR2 is YFSETQ. The CDR3 runs to 13 residues. The V gene lost 5 bases and the J gene lost 3 bases, with 9 bases spanning the gap.

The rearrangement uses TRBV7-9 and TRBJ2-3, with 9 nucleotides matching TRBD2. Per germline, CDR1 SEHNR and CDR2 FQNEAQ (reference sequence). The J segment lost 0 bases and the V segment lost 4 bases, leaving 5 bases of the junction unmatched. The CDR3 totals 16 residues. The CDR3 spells CASSSIAGVSTDTQYF. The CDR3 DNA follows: TGTGCCAGCAGCTCTATAGCGGGAGTAAGCACAGATACGCAGTATTTT. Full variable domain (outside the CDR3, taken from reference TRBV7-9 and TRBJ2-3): DTGVSQNPRHKITKRGQNVTFRCDPISEHNRLYWYRQTLGQGPEFLTYFQNEAQLEKSRLLSDRFSAERPKGSFSTLEIQRTEQGDSAMYLCASSSIAGVSTDTQYFGPGTRLTVL.

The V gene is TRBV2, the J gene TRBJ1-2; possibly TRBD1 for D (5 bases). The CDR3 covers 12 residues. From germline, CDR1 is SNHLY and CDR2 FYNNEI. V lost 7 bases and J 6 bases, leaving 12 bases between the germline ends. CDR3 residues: CASTIRANGYTF. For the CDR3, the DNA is TGTGCCAGCACTATCAGGGCGAATGGCTACACCTTC.

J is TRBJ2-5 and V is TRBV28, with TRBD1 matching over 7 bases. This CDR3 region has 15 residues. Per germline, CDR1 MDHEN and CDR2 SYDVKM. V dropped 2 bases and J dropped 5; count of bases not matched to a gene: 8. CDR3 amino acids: CASSLRTGGFETQYF. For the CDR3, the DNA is TGTGCCAGCAGTTTACGGACAGGAGGTTTCGAGACCCAGTACTTC.

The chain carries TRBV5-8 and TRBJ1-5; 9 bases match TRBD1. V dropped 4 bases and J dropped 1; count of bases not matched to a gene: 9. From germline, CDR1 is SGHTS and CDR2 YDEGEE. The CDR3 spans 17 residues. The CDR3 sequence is CASSAIGTGISNQPQHF. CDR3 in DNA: TGTGCCAGCAGCGCCATCGGGACAGGGATCAGCAATCAGCCCCAGCATTTT.

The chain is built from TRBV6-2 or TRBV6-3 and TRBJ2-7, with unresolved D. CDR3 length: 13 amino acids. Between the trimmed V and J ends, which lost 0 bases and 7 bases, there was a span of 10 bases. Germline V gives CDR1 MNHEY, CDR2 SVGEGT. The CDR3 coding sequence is TGTGCCAGCAGTTACTCGACTCCCGGGGAGCAGTACTTC. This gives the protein CASSYSTPGEQYF.

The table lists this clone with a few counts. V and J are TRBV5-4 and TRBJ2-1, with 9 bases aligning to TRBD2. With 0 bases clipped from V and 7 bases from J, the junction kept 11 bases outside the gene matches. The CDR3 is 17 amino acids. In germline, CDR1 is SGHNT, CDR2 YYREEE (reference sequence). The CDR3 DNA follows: TGTGCCAGCAGCTTGGCCGCGGCTAGCGGGATGGCAAATGAGCAGTTCTTC. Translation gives CASSLAAASGMANEQFF.